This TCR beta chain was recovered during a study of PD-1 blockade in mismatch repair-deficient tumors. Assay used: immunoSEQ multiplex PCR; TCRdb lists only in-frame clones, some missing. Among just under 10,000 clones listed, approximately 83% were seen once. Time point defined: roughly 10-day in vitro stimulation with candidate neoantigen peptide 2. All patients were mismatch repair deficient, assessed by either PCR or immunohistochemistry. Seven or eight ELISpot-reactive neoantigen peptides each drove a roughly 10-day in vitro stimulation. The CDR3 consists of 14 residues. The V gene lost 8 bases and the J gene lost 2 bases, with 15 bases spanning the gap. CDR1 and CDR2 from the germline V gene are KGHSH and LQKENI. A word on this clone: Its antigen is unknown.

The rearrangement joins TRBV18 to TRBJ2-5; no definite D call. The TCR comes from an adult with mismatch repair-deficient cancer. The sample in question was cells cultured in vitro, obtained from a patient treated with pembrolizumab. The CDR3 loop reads CASRWGSSQETQYF. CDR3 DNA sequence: TGTGCCAGCCGCTGGGGATCTTCTCAAGAGACCCAGTACTTC.